A selection of T cell receptor beta chains follows, all from one sample in a study of T-cell reconstitution after alpha-beta-depleted transplantation in children. TCRdb reprocessed the PCR reads via MiXCR and lists one record per CDR3 protein. Of around 670,000 distinct CDR3 sequences in the sample, roughly 13% were seen once. The sequencing here drew on PBMCs, taken before TCRalphabeta/CD19-depleted stem cell transplant. The source is a girl aged 2-9 years with congenital amegakaryocytic thrombocytopenia, due to receive a stem cell transplant. The CDR3 runs from the conserved cysteine through the conserved F or W. Fields, in order: J gene, V gene, clone size, D gene, CDR3 DNA, CDR3 protein. The D gene is left open where the match is weak. The size field is filled for only some rows; it gives once, few, many or a size class.

>TRBJ2-5|TRBV7-2|many|TRBD1
TGTGCCAGCAGCTTAGGATGGCAGGGGGAGGAGACCCAGTACTTC
CASSLGWQGEETQYF
>TRBJ2-1|TRBV20-1|many|-
TGCAGTGCTAGGAAAGGTGGAGTATACAATGAGCAGTTCTTC
CSARKGGVYNEQFF
>TRBJ2-6|TRBV5-1|many|-
TGCGCCAGCAGCTTGGAACACTCTGGGGCCAACGTCCTGACTTTC
CASSLEHSGANVLTF
>TRBJ2-3|TRBV20-1|many|TRBD2
TGCAGTGCTAATGCCGGGAGGGTGCCAGATACGCAGTATTTT
CSANAGRVPDTQYF
>TRBJ2-3|TRBV20-1|many|TRBD2
TGCAGTGCTAGAGCGACTAGCGGGAGCACGTTCTCTAGCACAGATACGCAGTATTTT
CSARATSGSTFSSTDTQYF
>TRBJ2-5|TRBV20-1|-|TRBD2
TGCAGTGCTGACATAGCGGGTTGGGGGACCCAGTACTTC
CSADIAGWGTQYF
>TRBJ2-1|TRBV11-2|many|TRBD2
TGCGCCAGCAGCCCCGGGACTAGCGGGCTCAATGAGCAGTTCTTC
CASSPGTSGLNEQFF
>TRBJ2-1|TRBV12-3/TRBV12-4|many|TRBD2
TGTGCCACCAAAAGCCGTCTAGCGGGAGTGTCCTACAATGAGCAGTTCTTC
CATKSRLAGVSYNEQFF
>TRBJ2-7|TRBV10-2|few|-
TGCGCCAGCAGTGAGCCGCCCGGGAGACCCTACGAGCAGTACTTC
CASSEPPGRPYEQYF
>TRBJ2-3|TRBV5-4|-|TRBD2
TGTGCCAGCAGCCCCCGGACTAGCGGGAGGCCTGCAGATAGGCAGTATTTT
CASSPRTSGRPADRQYF
>TRBJ2-2|TRBV30|few|-
TGTGCCACACCTGGTAACACCGGGGAGCTGTTTTTT
CATPGNTGELFF
>TRBJ1-6|TRBV14|few|-
TGTGCCAGCAGCCCTGGGCCTAATTCACCCCTCCACTTT
CASSPGPNSPLHF
>TRBJ2-5|TRBV5-1|-|TRBD1
TGCGCCAGCAGCAAGGACAGGGTCGAGACCCAGTACTTC
CASSKDRVETQYF
>TRBJ2-2|TRBV27|few|-
TGTGCCAGCAGCTTCGGCAACGGACCAAACGGGGAGCTGTTTTTT
CASSFGNGPNGELFF
>TRBJ1-6|TRBV27|many|TRBD1
TGTGCCAGCAGTTCGGACAGGGACGATTATTCACCCCTCCACTTT
CASSSDRDDYSPLHF
>TRBJ1-6|TRBV12-3/TRBV12-4|few|-
TGTGCCAGCAGTTTCCCCGGACAGTTCAATTCACCCCTCCACTTT
CASSFPGQFNSPLHF
>TRBJ2-7|TRBV7-9|many|-
TGTGCCAGCAGCTTAGGACGGTACGAGCAGTACTTC
CASSLGRYEQYF
>TRBJ2-2|TRBV5-6|-|-
TGTGCCAGCAGCGCCAGAGTAGCGAACACCGGGGAGCTGTTTTTT
CASSARVANTGELFF
>TRBJ2-1|TRBV29-1|few|-
TGCAGCGCCTCAGGGGACCCGCCCAATGAGCAGTTCTTC
CSASGDPPNEQFF
>TRBJ2-1|TRBV7-8|-|-
TGTGCCAGCAGCTTATACTCCGCGAGAGGCAATGAGCAGTTCTTC
CASSLYSARGNEQFF
>TRBJ1-5|TRBV4-1|-|TRBD1
TGCGCCTGCAGCCAAGTCGCAGGGGGAGACCAGCCCCAGCATTTT
CACSQVAGGDQPQHF
>TRBJ2-1|TRBV4-1|-|TRBD2
TGCGCCAGCAGCCCGAATTCTCTTAGCGGGCCCTACAATGAGCAGTTCTTC
CASSPNSLSGPYNEQFF